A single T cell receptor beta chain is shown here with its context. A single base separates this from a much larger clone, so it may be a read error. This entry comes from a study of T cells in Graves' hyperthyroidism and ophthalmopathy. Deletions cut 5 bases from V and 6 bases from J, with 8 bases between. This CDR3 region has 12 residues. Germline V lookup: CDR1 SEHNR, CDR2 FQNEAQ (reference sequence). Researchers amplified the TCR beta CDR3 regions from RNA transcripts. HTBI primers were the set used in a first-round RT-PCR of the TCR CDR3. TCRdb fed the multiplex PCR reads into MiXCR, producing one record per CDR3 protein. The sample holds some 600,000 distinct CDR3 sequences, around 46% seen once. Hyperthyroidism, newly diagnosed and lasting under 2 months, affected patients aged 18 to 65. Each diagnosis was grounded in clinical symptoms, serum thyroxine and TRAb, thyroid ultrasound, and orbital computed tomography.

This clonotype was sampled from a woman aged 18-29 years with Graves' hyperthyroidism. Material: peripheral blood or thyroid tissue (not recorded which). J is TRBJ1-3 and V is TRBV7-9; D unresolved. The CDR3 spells CASSHGENTIYF. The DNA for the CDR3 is TGTGCCAGCAGCCACGGCGAAAACACCATATATTTT.